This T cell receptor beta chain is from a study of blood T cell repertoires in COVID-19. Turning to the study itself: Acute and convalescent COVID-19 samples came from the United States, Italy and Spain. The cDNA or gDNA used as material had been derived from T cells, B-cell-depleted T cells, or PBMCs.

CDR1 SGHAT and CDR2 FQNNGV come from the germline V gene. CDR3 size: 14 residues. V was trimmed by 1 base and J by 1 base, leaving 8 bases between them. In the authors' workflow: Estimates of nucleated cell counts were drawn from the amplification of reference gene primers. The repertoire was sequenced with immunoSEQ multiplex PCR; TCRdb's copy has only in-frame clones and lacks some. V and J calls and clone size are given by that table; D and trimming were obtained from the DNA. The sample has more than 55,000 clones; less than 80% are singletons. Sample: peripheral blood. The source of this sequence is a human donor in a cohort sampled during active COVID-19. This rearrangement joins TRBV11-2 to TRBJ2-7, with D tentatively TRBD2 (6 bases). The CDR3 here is CASSLGGKSYEQYF. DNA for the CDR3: TGTGCCAGCAGCTTAGGCGGGAAATCCTACGAGCAGTACTTC.